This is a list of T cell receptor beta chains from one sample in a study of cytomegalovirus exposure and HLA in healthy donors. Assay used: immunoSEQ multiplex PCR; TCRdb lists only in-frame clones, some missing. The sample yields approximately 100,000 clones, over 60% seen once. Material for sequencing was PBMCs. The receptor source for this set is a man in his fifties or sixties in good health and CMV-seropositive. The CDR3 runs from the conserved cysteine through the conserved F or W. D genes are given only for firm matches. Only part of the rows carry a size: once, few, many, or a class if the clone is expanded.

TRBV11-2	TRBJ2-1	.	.	CASSLAPGAYNEQFF	TGTGCCAGCAGCTTAGCGCCAGGGGCCTACAATGAGCAGTTCTTC
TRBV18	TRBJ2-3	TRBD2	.	CASSVAGGRSDTQYF	TGTGCCAGCTCCGTAGCGGGGGGACGATCAGATACGCAGTATTTT
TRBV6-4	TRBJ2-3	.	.	CASSGGHGGTDTQYF	TGTGCCAGCAGTGGGGGCCACGGCGGCACAGATACGCAGTATTTT
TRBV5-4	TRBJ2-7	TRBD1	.	CASSRDRGISYEQYF	TGTGCCAGCAGCCGAGACAGGGGAATCTCCTACGAGCAGTACTTC
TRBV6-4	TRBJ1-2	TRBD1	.	CASSPGQPNYGYTF	TGTGCCAGCAGCCCGGGACAGCCTAACTATGGCTACACCTTC
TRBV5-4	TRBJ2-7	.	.	CASSTGQPKVSSYEQYF	TGTGCCAGCAGCACTGGACAACCAAAGGTAAGCTCCTACGAGCAGTACTTC
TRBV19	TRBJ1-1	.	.	CASRGGGRSTEAFF	TGTGCCAGTAGGGGGGGCGGGAGGAGCACTGAAGCTTTCTTT
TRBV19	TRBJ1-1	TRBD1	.	CASSSTDRGENTEAFF	TGTGCCAGTAGTTCCACTGACAGGGGGGAGAACACTGAAGCTTTCTTT
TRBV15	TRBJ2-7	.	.	CATSSMGAGYEQYF	TGTGCCACCAGTAGTATGGGGGCCGGTTACGAGCAGTACTTC
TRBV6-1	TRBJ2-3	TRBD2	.	CASRVAGGRDTQYF	TGTGCCAGCAGGGTAGCGGGGGGGCGTGATACGCAGTATTTT
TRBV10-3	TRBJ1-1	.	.	CAISESGARDTEAFF	TGTGCCATCAGTGAGTCGGGGGCGCGGGACACTGAAGCTTTCTTT
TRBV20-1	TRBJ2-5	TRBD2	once	CSAGRETQYF	TGCAGTGCCGGGAGGGAGACCCAGTACTTC
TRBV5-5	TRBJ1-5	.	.	CASSLASGVGNQPQHF	TGTGCCAGCAGCTTGGCCTCGGGTGTCGGCAATCAGCCCCAGCATTTT
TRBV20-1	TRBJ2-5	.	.	CSANTQGTQYF	TGCAGTGCTAACACCCAGGGGACCCAGTACTTC
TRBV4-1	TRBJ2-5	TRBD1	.	CASSQPDRDQETQYF	TGCGCCAGCAGCCAACCGGACAGGGACCAAGAGACCCAGTACTTC
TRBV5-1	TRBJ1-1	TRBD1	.	CASSFNRGTSEAFF	TGCGCCAGCAGCTTTAACAGGGGAACGAGTGAAGCTTTCTTT
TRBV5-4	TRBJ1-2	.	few	CASSLVGVNYGYTF	TGTGCCAGCAGCTTGGTAGGGGTTAACTATGGCTACACCTTC
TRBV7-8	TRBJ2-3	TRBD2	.	CASRPDGGLAAGDTQYF	TGTGCCAGCAGGCCAGACGGCGGACTAGCGGCAGGGGATACGCAGTATTTT